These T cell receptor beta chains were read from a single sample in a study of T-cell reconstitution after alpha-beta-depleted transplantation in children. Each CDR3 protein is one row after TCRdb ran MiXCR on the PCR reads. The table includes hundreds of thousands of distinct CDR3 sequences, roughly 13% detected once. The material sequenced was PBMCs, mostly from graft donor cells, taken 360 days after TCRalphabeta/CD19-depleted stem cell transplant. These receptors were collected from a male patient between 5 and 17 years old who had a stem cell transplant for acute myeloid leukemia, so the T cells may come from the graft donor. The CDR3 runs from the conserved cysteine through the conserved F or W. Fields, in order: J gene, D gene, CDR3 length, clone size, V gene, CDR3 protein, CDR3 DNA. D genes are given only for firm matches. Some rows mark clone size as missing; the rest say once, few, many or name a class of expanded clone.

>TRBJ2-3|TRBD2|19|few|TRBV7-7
CASSLGPFLAGAKADTQYF
TGTGCTAGCAGCTTAGGCCCCTTTTTAGCGGGAGCTAAAGCGGATACGCAGTATTTT
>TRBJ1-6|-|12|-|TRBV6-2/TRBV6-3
CASSWMDSPLHF
TGTGCCAGCAGTTGGATGGATTCACCCCTCCACTTT
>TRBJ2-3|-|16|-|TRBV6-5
CASSYLGGVGDGTQYF
TGTGCCAGCAGTTACCTTGGCGGAGTCGGGGATGGTACGCAGTATTTT
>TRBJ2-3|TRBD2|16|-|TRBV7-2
CASSLGGLAGGDTQYF
TGTGCCAGCAGCTTAGGGGGACTAGCGGGAGGGGATACGCAGTATTTT
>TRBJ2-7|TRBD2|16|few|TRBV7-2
CASSLVGGRNSYEQYF
TGTGCCAGCAGCTTAGTGGGCGGGAGGAACTCCTACGAGCAGTACTTC
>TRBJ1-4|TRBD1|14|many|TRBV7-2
CASSFDRGREKLFF
TGTGCCAGCAGCTTTGACAGGGGGCGCGAAAAACTGTTTTTT
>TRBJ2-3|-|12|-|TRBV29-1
CSVAWSADTQYF
TGCAGCGTGGCATGGTCGGCAGATACGCAGTATTTT
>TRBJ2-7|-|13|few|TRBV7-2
CASSLPYSYEQYF
TGTGCCAGCAGCCTACCTTATTCATACGAGCAGTACTTC
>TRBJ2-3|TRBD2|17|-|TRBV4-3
CASSQRATSGSSDSQYF
TGCGCCAGCAGCCAAAGGGCGACTAGCGGGAGCTCAGATTCGCAGTATTTT
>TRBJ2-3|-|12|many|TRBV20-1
CSARAGADTQYF
TGCAGTGCTAGAGCGGGAGCGGATACGCAGTATTTT
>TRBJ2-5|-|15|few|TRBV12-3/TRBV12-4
CASSPRSWYQETQYF
TGTGCCAGCAGTCCACGCTCCTGGTACCAAGAGACCCAGTACTTC
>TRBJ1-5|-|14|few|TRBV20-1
CSARVSLGNQPQHF
TGCAGTGCTAGAGTTAGTCTGGGCAATCAGCCCCAGCATTTT
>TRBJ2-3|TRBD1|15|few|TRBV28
CASSSDRGPTDTQYF
TGTGCCAGCAGTTCTGACAGGGGGCCCACAGATACGCAGTATTTT
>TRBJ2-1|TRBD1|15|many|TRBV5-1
CASRPGTGNYNEQFF
TGCGCCAGCAGACCCGGGACAGGGAACTACAATGAGCAGTTCTTC
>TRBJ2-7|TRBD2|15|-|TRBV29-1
CSVGGGGSPPTEQYF
TGCAGCGTTGGGGGGGGAGGTAGCCCACCTACCGAGCAGTACTTC
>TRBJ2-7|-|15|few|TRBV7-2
CASSTSGGFSYEQYF
TGTGCCAGCAGCACCAGCGGTGGCTTCTCCTACGAGCAGTACTTC
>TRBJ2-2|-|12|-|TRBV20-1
CSARPVSGELFF
TGCAGTGCTAGACCGGTCTCCGGGGAGCTGTTTTTT
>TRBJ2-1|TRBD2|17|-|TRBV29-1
CSVEDPFTSGGINEQFF
TGCAGCGTTGAAGATCCCTTCACTAGCGGGGGAATCAATGAGCAGTTCTTC
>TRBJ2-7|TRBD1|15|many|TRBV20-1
CSAVSANRGGYEQYF
TGCAGTGCCGTCTCGGCGAACAGGGGTGGCTACGAGCAGTACTTC
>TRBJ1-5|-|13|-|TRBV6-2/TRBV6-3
CASAQLSNQPQHF
TGTGCCAGCGCACAACTTAGCAATCAGCCCCAGCATTTT
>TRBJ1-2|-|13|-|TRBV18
CASSPDALYGYTF
TGTGCCAGCTCACCTGACGCACTCTATGGCTACACCTTC
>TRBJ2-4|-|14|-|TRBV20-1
CSALAGWGSDIQYF
TGCAGTGCCCTTGCGGGATGGGGGTCGGACATTCAGTACTTC
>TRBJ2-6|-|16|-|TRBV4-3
CASSQEGGSGANVLTF
TGCGCCAGCAGCCAAGAGGGCGGCTCTGGGGCCAACGTCCTGACTTTC
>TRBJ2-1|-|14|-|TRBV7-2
CASSLYSVGYEQFF
TGTGCCAGCAGCTTATATTCAGTCGGCTATGAGCAGTTCTTC
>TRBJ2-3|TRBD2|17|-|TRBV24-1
CATAGLAAPSGTDTQYF
TGTGCCACCGCGGGACTAGCGGCGCCTTCGGGCACAGATACGCAGTATTTT
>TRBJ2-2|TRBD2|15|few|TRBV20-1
CSARATSGSGGELFF
TGCAGTGCTAGGGCGACTAGCGGGAGCGGCGGGGAGCTGTTTTTT
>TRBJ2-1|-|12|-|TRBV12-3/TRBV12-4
CASSYSAGEQFF
TGTGCCAGCAGTTACTCCGCTGGTGAGCAGTTCTTC
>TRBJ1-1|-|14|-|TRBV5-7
CASSPRGTYTEAFF
TGTGCCAGCAGCCCCAGGGGCACCTACACTGAAGCTTTCTTT
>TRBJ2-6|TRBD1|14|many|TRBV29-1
CSVAGAGTVNVLTF
TGCAGCGTTGCCGGGGCCGGGACAGTAAACGTCCTGACTTTC
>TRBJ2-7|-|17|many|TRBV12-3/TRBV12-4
CASSLGLMEMGVYEQYF
TGTGCCAGCAGTTTGGGCCTGATGGAGATGGGGGTATACGAGCAGTACTTC
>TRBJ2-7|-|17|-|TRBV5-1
CASSLNAGLSGADEQYF
TGCGCCAGCAGCTTGAATGCAGGGCTTAGCGGTGCGGACGAGCAGTACTTC
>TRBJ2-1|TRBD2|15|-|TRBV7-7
CASSVGLAGVDEQFF
TGTGCTAGCAGCGTAGGACTAGCGGGAGTCGATGAGCAGTTCTTC
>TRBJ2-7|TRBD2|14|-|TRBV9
CASSVATSGYEQYF
TGTGCCAGCAGCGTAGCAACTAGCGGCTACGAGCAGTACTTC
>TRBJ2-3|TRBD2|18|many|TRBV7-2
CASSWFMTAGGSTDTQYF
TGTGCCAGCAGCTGGTTTATGACCGCGGGAGGAAGCACAGATACGCAGTATTTT
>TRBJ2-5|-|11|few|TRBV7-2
CASRLSSTQYF
TGTGCCAGCAGGCTAAGCTCCACCCAGTACTTC
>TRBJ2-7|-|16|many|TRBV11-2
CASSLFVTGTRYEQYF
TGTGCCAGCAGCTTGTTTGTGACAGGGACTCGCTACGAGCAGTACTTC
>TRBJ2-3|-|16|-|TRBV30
CAWSVLRTGGTDTQYF
TGTGCCTGGAGTGTACTAAGGACTGGAGGCACAGATACGCAGTATTTT
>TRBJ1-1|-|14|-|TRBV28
CASRAGRRDTEAFF
TGTGCCAGCAGGGCGGGGCGCCGGGACACTGAAGCTTTCTTT
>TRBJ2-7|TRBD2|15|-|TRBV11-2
CASSSRGGSSYEQYF
TGTGCCAGCAGCTCCCGGGGCGGGAGCTCCTACGAGCAGTACTTC
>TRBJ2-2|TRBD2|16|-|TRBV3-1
CASSQAGTSDTGELFF
TGTGCCAGCAGCCAAGCAGGGACTAGTGACACCGGGGAGCTGTTTTTT
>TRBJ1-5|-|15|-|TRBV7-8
CASSLIQKSNQPQHF
TGTGCCAGCAGCTTGATACAGAAGAGCAATCAGCCCCAGCATTTT
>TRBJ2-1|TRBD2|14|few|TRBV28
CASSLGSGRHWYLF
TGTGCCAGCAGTTTAGGTAGCGGGAGACATTGGTACCTCTTC
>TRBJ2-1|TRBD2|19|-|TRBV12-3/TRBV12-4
CASSPQTAGLAGSYNEQFF
TGTGCCAGCAGTCCCCAGACAGCGGGACTAGCGGGGTCCTACAATGAGCAGTTCTTC
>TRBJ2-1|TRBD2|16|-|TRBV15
CATSRVIAGGPGEQFF
TGTGCCACCAGCAGAGTGATTGCGGGAGGGCCGGGTGAGCAGTTCTTC
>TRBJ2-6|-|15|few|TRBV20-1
CSARAGRSGANVLTF
TGCAGTGCTAGAGCGGGGAGATCTGGGGCCAACGTCCTGACTTTC
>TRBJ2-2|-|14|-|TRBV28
CASSDSRNTGELFF
TGTGCCAGCAGTGATAGTCGAAACACCGGGGAGCTGTTTTTT